The next 21 T cell receptor beta chains were all read from a single sample in a study of cytomegalovirus exposure and HLA in healthy donors. Use of 60 Vbeta and 13 Jbeta primers characterized the PCR. Sequencing was performed with immunoSEQ multiplex PCR; in TCRdb, only in-frame clones are kept and a portion is missing. There are 250,000 or so clones in the sample; 80% to 95% occur only once, and about 1.7% lies in the top ten. Source material: PBMCs. These receptors all come from a girl aged 2 to 10 in good health and CMV-seronegative.

The V and J genes are TRBV27 and TRBJ2-3, with 7 bases matching TRBD2. This CDR3 has 15 residues. The germline gives CDR1 MNHEY, CDR2 SMNVEV (reference sequence). Trimming at V came to 2 bases and at J to 3 bases, leaving 5 bases not matched to a gene. The CDR3 loop reads CASSLAGVGTDTQYF. For the CDR3, the DNA is TGTGCCAGCAGTTTAGCGGGAGTGGGGACAGATACGCAGTATTTT.

The chain links TRBV9 to TRBJ1-1, with TRBD1 as a possible D gene (5 bases). The V gene lost 3 bases and the J gene lost 10 bases, with 22 bases spanning the gap. The CDR3 covers 15 residues. CDR1 and CDR2 (germline): SGDLS, YYNGEE. The CDR3 DNA follows: TGTGCCAGCAGCGCAAGCTCAAAGGGGCCGGGAGGAGCTTTCTTT. Translated, it gives CASSASSKGPGGAFF.

This clone was counted once. The gene calls are TRBV27 and TRBJ1-3; D may be TRBD1 (6 bases). Germline V gene lookup returns CDR1 MNHEY and CDR2 SMNVEV (reference sequence). There are 15 residues in the CDR3. The V and J ends lost 2 bases and 2 bases respectively, with 10 bases between them. CDR3 in DNA: TGTGCCAGCAGTTTAAGGGGGGGCGCTGGAAACACCATATATTTT. This codes for CASSLRGGAGNTIYF.

The chain combines TRBV6-5 with TRBJ2-1; 10 positions match TRBD2. Germline lookup yields CDR1 MNHEY and CDR2 SVGAGI. CDR3 length: 16 amino acids. Trimming removed 3 bases from V and 5 bases from J; junction bases left unmatched: 7. The chain's CDR3 is CASSYVGAGGNNEQFF. CDR3 DNA sequence: TGTGCCAGCAGTTATGTGGGAGCGGGGGGGAACAATGAGCAGTTCTTC.

V usage is TRBV7-9 and J usage is TRBJ1-1, with 12 bases aligning to TRBD1. J was trimmed by 5 bases and V by 1 base; bases with no gene match: 8. The CDR3 runs to 17 residues. The germline V gene has CDR1 SEHNR and CDR2 FQNEAQ (reference sequence). Written as DNA, the CDR3 is TGTGCCAGCAGCTTAGTGTTGGGACAGGGGGCAGGTACTGAAGCTTTCTTT. It specifies CASSLVLGQGAGTEAFF.

The chain is built from TRBV19 and TRBJ2-3; 11 bases match TRBD2. The length of the CDR3 is 16 residues. The germline V gene has CDR1 LNHDA and CDR2 SQIVND (reference sequence). V lost 6 bases to trimming and J lost 1 base; unmatched junction nucleotides: 6. DNA for the CDR3: TGTGCCAGTAGCCCCGTACTAGCGGGGGGCACAGATACGCAGTATTTT. Its translation: CASSPVLAGGTDTQYF. Full variable domain (remainder filled in from reference TRBV19 and TRBJ2-3): DGGITQSPKYLFRKEGQNVTLSCEQNLNHDAMYWYRQDPGQGLRLIYYSQIVNDFQKGDIAEGYSVSREKKESFPLTVTSAQKNPTAFYLCASSPVLAGGTDTQYFGPGTRLTVL.

The rearrangement joins TRBV6-1 to TRBJ2-7, with D possibly TRBD1 on 6 matching bases. Germline-derived CDR1 and CDR2 are MNHNS and SASEGT. The CDR3 sequence is 15 residues long. The V end was cut by 4 bases, the J end by 7 bases, with 20 bases between. The CDR3 DNA sequence: TGTGCCAGCAGTGGGGTAGGGGGTGACGTGGGGGAGCAGTACTTC. Its protein product is CASSGVGGDVGEQYF.

This chain joins TRBV7-9 and TRBJ1-1; 7 bases map to TRBD1. Unmatched junction bases numbered 9, after V lost 0 bases and J lost 11 bases. The CDR3 has 14 residues. Looked up from germline, CDR1 is SEHNR and CDR2 is FQNEAQ (reference sequence). The CDR3 coding sequence is TGTGCCAGCAGCTTAGCGGTTCCAGGGGGGTGGGCTTTCTTT. Its translation is CASSLAVPGGWAFF.

This clone was counted between two and nine times. This chain uses TRBV5-6 with TRBJ1-5; tentative D call: TRBD1 (6 bases). CDR3 length: 16 residues. CDR1 and CDR2 from the germline V gene are SGHDT and YYEEEE. Trimming stripped 3 bases from V and 5 bases from J, with 18 bases between. For the CDR3, the DNA is TGTGCCAGCAGCTCCCTGGGTGGGGGCGAGCATCAGCCCCAGCATTTT. This codes for CASSSLGGGEHQPQHF. The full variable domain, with the rest looked up from reference TRBV5-6 and TRBJ1-5, is DAGVTQSPTHLIKTRGQQVTLRCSPKSGHDTVSWYQQALGQGPQFIFQYYEEEERQRGNFPDRFSGHQFPNYSSELNVNALLLGDSALYLCASSSLGGGEHQPQHFGDGTRLSIL.

This sequence joins TRBV2 and TRBJ2-2, with 11 positions matching TRBD2. V lost 9 bases to trimming and J lost 6 bases; unmatched junction nucleotides: 6. Germline values: CDR1 SNHLY, CDR2 FYNNEI. This CDR3 is 14 amino acids long. The CDR3 coding sequence is TGTGCCAGTCAGACTAGCGGGATGTCCGGGGAGCTGTTTTTT. This encodes CASQTSGMSGELFF.

This chain connects TRBV19 to TRBJ2-7; perhaps TRBD1 as D (6 bases). The germline V gene has CDR1 LNHDA and CDR2 SQIVND (reference sequence). The length of the CDR3 is 15 residues. The V gene lost 3 bases and the J gene lost 2 bases, with 14 bases spanning the gap. The CDR3 is CASSMRGQRTYEQYF. CDR3 nucleotides: TGTGCCAGTAGTATGAGAGGACAGAGAACCTACGAGCAGTACTTC. The full variable domain, in which reference TRBV19 and TRBJ2-7 provide the parts outside the CDR3, is DGGITQSPKYLFRKEGQNVTLSCEQNLNHDAMYWYRQDPGQGLRLIYYSQIVNDFQKGDIAEGYSVSREKKESFPLTVTSAQKNPTAFYLCASSMRGQRTYEQYFGPGTRLTVT.

The V and J genes are TRBV4-1 and TRBJ1-4, with 9 nucleotides matching TRBD1. J was trimmed by 6 bases and V by 3 bases; bases with no gene match: 5. The CDR3 consists of 15 residues. Germline CDR1 and CDR2: MGHRA and YSYEKL. The chain's CDR3 is CASSQGQGSDEKLFF. The DNA for the CDR3 is TGCGCCAGCAGCCAGGGACAGGGTTCTGATGAAAAACTGTTTTTT.

This clone was seen just once. V and J are TRBV7-3 and TRBJ2-1, with TRBD2 identical over 10 bases. CDR1 and CDR2 from the germline V gene are SGHTA and FQGTGA. The ends lost 3 bases at V and 7 bases at J; junction bases unmatched: 3. This CDR3 contains 14 residues. The CDR3 loop is CASSFGLADNEQFF. The CDR3 nucleotides are TGTGCCAGCAGCTTCGGACTAGCGGATAATGAGCAGTTCTTC. The full variable domain, completed using reference TRBV7-3 and TRBJ2-1, is GAGVSQTPSNKVTEKGKYVELRCDPISGHTALYWYRQSLGQGPEFLIYFQGTGAADDSGLPNDRFFAVRPEGSVSTLKIQRTERGDSAVYLCASSFGLADNEQFFGPGTRLTVL.

This chain links TRBV7-6 with TRBJ2-5; 11 nucleotides align to TRBD2. Trimming at V came to 5 bases and at J to 9 bases, leaving 11 bases not matched to a gene. The CDR3 runs 15 residues. In germline, CDR1 is SGHVS, CDR2 FNYEAQ. For the CDR3, the DNA is TGTGCCAGCAGCGCCGGGACTAGCGGTAGTGGGGCCCAGTACTTC. The encoded protein is CASSAGTSGSGAQYF.

The V and J genes are TRBV4-1 and TRBJ2-7; the D gene is possibly TRBD1 (5 bases). V gave up 5 bases and J gave up 6 bases, with 11 bases separating them. Looked up from germline, CDR1 is MGHRA and CDR2 is YSYEKL. CDR3 length equals 12 residues. Here the CDR3 reads CASSTPQGEQYF. The DNA for the CDR3 is TGCGCCAGCAGCACCCCTCAGGGCGAGCAGTACTTC.

The V gene is TRBV4-2, the J gene TRBJ2-7; D perhaps matches TRBD1 (6 bases). The CDR3 loop spans 15 amino acids. V was cut by 0 bases and J by 1 base, with 10 bases left in between. Germline V lookup: CDR1 LGHNA, CDR2 YNFKEQ. The CDR3 bases are TGTGCCAGCAGCCAAGAGGGACAAATATCCTACGAGCAGTACTTC. This sequence encodes CASSQEGQISYEQYF.

The table lists this clone with a count of one. V and J are TRBV27 and TRBJ1-5, with D possibly matching TRBD1 (5 bases). Trimming cost V 4 bases and J 1 base, with 14 bases left between them. Per germline, CDR1 MNHEY and CDR2 SMNVEV (reference sequence). The CDR3 is 16 residues long. CDR3 loop: CASSSALGASNQPQHF. In DNA, the CDR3 is TGTGCCAGCAGTTCCGCCTTAGGGGCAAGCAATCAGCCCCAGCATTTT.

The chain uses TRBV10-3 and TRBJ2-7; a possible D gene is TRBD2 (6 bases). V shed 5 bases and J shed 0 bases, with 14 bases lying between them. Germline V gene data show CDR1 as ENHRY and CDR2 as SYGVKD. CDR3 size: 15 residues. In DNA, the CDR3 is TGTGCCATCAGTATTCGGCGGGGTAGCTCCTACGAGCAGTACTTC. The encoded protein is CAISIRRGSSYEQYF.

The chain uses TRBV5-6 and TRBJ1-5; 7 bases line up with TRBD1. V gave up 4 bases and J gave up 3 bases; unmatched junction bases: 4. The CDR3 loop spans 14 amino acids. Germline values: CDR1 SGHDT, CDR2 YYEEEE. The CDR3 region is CASSPGQTNQPQHF. DNA of the CDR3: TGTGCCAGCAGCCCGGGACAGACCAATCAGCCCCAGCATTTT. The full variable domain, with the rest looked up from reference TRBV5-6 and TRBJ1-5, is DAGVTQSPTHLIKTRGQQVTLRCSPKSGHDTVSWYQQALGQGPQFIFQYYEEEERQRGNFPDRFSGHQFPNYSSELNVNALLLGDSALYLCASSPGQTNQPQHFGDGTRLSIL.

This clone was seen once. V gene TRBV27 combines with J gene TRBJ2-7; D ambiguous. Germline loops: CDR1 MNHEY, CDR2 SMNVEV (reference sequence). The CDR3 is 13 amino acids. Trimming removed 5 bases from V and 2 bases from J, with 10 bases in between. The CDR3 bases are TGTGCCAGCAGTCTCGGTGAAACCTACGAGCAGTACTTC. Its translation is CASSLGETYEQYF.

This chain links TRBV21-1 with TRBJ1-2; whether TRBD1, the table's D call, matches the DNA was not checked. TRBV21-1 is deemed a pseudogene. This CDR3 spans 19 amino acids. Here the CDR3 DNA reads TGTGCCAGCAAGGACGGGACAGGCTACGAAAGCGGTCGAGGGGGTGGCTACACCTTC. It codes for CASKDGTGYESGRGGGYTF.